Listed below are T cell receptor beta chains from one sample, sequenced in a study of control samples from healthy donors and cancer patients. Libraries were prepared by immunoSEQ multiplex PCR; TCRdb keeps only in-frame clonotypes and omits some of them. The sample lists some 100,000 clones, 90% occurring once. Sequencing was done on a sample of blood. The receptors were sampled from a human donor in good health. The donor label of this sample is uncertain. Both conserved end residues are part of each CDR3. D genes are given only for firm matches. Clone size is shown for a subset of rows, as once, few, many or a class of expanded clone.

>-|TRBV5-1|TRBJ2-7|16|many
CASSLALSGGRDEQYF
TGCGCCAGCAGCTTGGCTTTATCTGGGGGTCGGGACGAGCAGTACTTC
>TRBD1|TRBV19|TRBJ2-5|18|-
CASSIPTGTGRLLETQYF
TGTGCCAGTAGTATCCCCACCGGGACAGGGCGCCTTCTAGAGACCCAGTACTTC
>TRBD1|TRBV14|TRBJ2-5|14|-
CASSRSQGRETQYF
TGTGCCAGCAGCCGATCACAGGGGCGTGAGACCCAGTACTTC
>-|TRBV6-5|TRBJ2-1|13|-
CASSSSGHGEQFF
TGTGCCAGCAGCTCATCAGGGCACGGGGAGCAGTTCTTC
>-|TRBV13|TRBJ1-6|16|-
CASSRRTGEPSSPLHF
TGTGCCAGCAGCCGGAGGACCGGCGAGCCCAGTTCACCCCTCCACTTT
>-|TRBV13|TRBJ2-1|13|-
CASTSGGANEQFF
TGTGCCAGCACTAGTGGGGGGGCCAATGAGCAGTTCTTC
>-|TRBV9|TRBJ1-1|15|-
CASSVGVGTHTEAFF
TGTGCCAGCAGCGTAGGCGTGGGAACCCACACTGAAGCTTTCTTT
>-|TRBV28|TRBJ1-2|13|-
CASTLRVRPGYTF
TGTGCCAGCACCCTACGAGTGCGTCCTGGCTACACCTTC
>-|TRBV24-1|TRBJ2-2|12|-
CATSGVLGELFF
TGTGCCACCAGTGGGGTACTGGGGGAGCTGTTTTTT
>TRBD1|TRBV6-6|TRBJ1-5|15|few
CASSYSDRSNQPQHF
TGTGCCAGCAGTTACTCGGACAGGAGCAATCAGCCCCAGCATTTT
>-|TRBV20-1|TRBJ1-5|13|few
CSASGDSNQPQHF
TGCAGTGCTAGTGGCGATAGCAATCAGCCCCAGCATTTT
>-|TRBV7-9|TRBJ1-1|14|-
CASSPWTVHTEAFF
TGTGCCAGCAGCCCCTGGACAGTCCACACTGAAGCTTTCTTT
>-|TRBV3-1/TRBV3-2|TRBJ1-2|13|-
CASSLGQYYGYTF
TGTGCCAGCAGCCTCGGACAGTACTATGGCTACACCTTC
>TRBD1|TRBV6-5|TRBJ1-1|13|-
CASRYRGDTEAFF
TGTGCCAGCAGATACAGGGGTGACACTGAAGCTTTCTTT
>-|TRBV11-1|TRBJ1-6|15|-
CASSSGFSYNSPLHF
TGTGCCAGCAGCTCGGGATTCTCCTATAATTCACCCCTCCACTTT
>TRBD1|TRBV18|TRBJ2-3|15|-
CASRTGTGSTDTQYF
TGTGCCAGCCGCACCGGGACAGGGAGCACAGATACGCAGTATTTT
>-|TRBV19|TRBJ1-5|15|-
CASTLGSFSNQPQHF
TGTGCCAGTACCCTCGGGAGTTTTAGCAATCAGCCCCAGCATTTT
>-|TRBV5-1|TRBJ2-3|13|few
CASRAQTTDTQYF
TGCGCCAGCAGAGCCCAGACTACAGATACGCAGTATTTT
>-|TRBV6-5|TRBJ1-1|15|-
CASSYGALGGTEAFF
TGTGCCAGCAGTTACGGGGCCCTAGGGGGCACTGAAGCTTTCTTT
>TRBD2|TRBV9|TRBJ2-3|17|-
CASSAYGLAGAADTQYF
TGTGCCAGCAGCGCATATGGACTAGCGGGAGCCGCAGATACGCAGTATTTT
>TRBD1|TRBV18|TRBJ2-1|15|-
CASSTPGQGVNEQFF
TGTGCCAGCTCAACACCGGGACAGGGTGTAAATGAGCAGTTCTTC
>-|TRBV19|TRBJ1-5|13|-
CASSRQINQPQHF
TGTGCCAGTAGTCGGCAGATCAATCAGCCCCAGCATTTT
>-|TRBV9|TRBJ2-3|15|-
CASSVFGRNTDTQYF
TGTGCCAGCAGCGTATTCGGGCGGAACACAGATACGCAGTATTTT
>-|TRBV20-1|TRBJ1-3|15|-
CSASTVPLSGNTIYF
TGCAGTGCTAGTACGGTCCCCCTCTCTGGAAACACCATATATTTT
>-|TRBV12-3/TRBV12-4|TRBJ2-7|13|-
CASSLGQSYEQYF
TGTGCCAGCAGTTTAGGACAGTCCTACGAGCAGTACTTC
>-|TRBV24-1|TRBJ2-6|17|-
CATSDRGRLSGANVLTF
TGTGCCACCAGTGATCGCGGACGCCTCTCTGGGGCCAACGTCCTGACTTTC
>-|TRBV13|TRBJ1-1|13|few
CASKVEKIGEAFF
TGTGCCAGCAAGGTGGAAAAAATCGGTGAAGCTTTCTTT
>-|TRBV12-3/TRBV12-4|TRBJ1-2|12|-
CASSLPGVGYTF
TGTGCCAGCAGTTTACCAGGGGTTGGCTACACCTTC
>TRBD1|TRBV10-1|TRBJ2-1|16|once
CASSARTGGSYNEQFF
TGCGCCAGCAGTGCCCGGACAGGGGGCTCCTACAATGAGCAGTTCTTC
>-|TRBV28|TRBJ1-1|11|-
CASSRAPEAFF
TGTGCCAGCAGTAGGGCCCCTGAAGCTTTCTTT
>-|TRBV6-5|TRBJ2-7|15|once
CASSYEAGVVDEQYF
TGTGCCAGCAGTTACGAGGCAGGGGTAGTTGACGAGCAGTACTTC
>-|TRBV6-5|TRBJ2-5|13|-
CATNDGVSETQYF
TGTGCCACCAACGACGGGGTATCGGAGACCCAGTACTTC
>-|TRBV27|TRBJ1-2|15|-
CASSYLGTGFNGYTF
TGTGCCAGCAGTTACTTAGGGACGGGGTTTAATGGCTACACCTTC
>-|TRBV27|TRBJ1-2|16|-
CASSHVRQGLDYGYTF
TGTGCCAGCAGTCACGTCCGGCAGGGGTTGGACTATGGCTACACCTTC
>-|TRBV6-2/TRBV6-3|TRBJ1-5|13|-
CASSYGGGQPQHF
TGTGCCAGCAGTTACGGGGGGGGCCAGCCCCAGCATTTT
>-|TRBV25-1|TRBJ1-2|13|-
CASSEWSGEGYTF
TGTGCCAGCAGTGAATGGTCGGGGGAGGGCTACACCTTC
>TRBD1|TRBV16|TRBJ1-1|15|-
CASSQLGTENTEAFF
TGTGCCAGCAGCCAATTAGGGACAGAGAACACTGAAGCTTTCTTT
>-|TRBV7-9|TRBJ2-2|14|-
CASSLDRNTGELFF
TGTGCCAGCAGCTTAGACCGGAACACCGGGGAGCTGTTTTTT
>-|TRBV5-6|TRBJ1-5|12|-
CASSLLFQPQHF
TGTGCCAGCAGCTTGCTGTTTCAGCCCCAGCATTTT
>-|TRBV10-3|TRBJ1-2|13|-
CAISAAGMNGYTF
TGTGCCATCAGTGCGGCAGGGATGAATGGCTACACCTTC
>-|TRBV28|TRBJ1-2|15|-
CASSLPRGLNYGYTF
TGTGCCAGCAGTTTGCCGAGGGGCTTAAACTATGGCTACACCTTC
>-|TRBV12-3/TRBV12-4|TRBJ1-1|12|-
CASKRGYTEAFF
TGTGCCAGCAAAAGGGGGTACACTGAAGCTTTCTTT
>-|TRBV7-9|TRBJ1-2|15|-
CASSYQSRLNYGYTF
TGTGCCAGCAGTTACCAGAGTCGTCTTAACTATGGCTACACCTTC
>-|TRBV2|TRBJ1-6|14|-
CASRQRQHPSPLHF
TGTGCCAGCAGGCAGAGACAGCACCCTTCACCCCTCCACTTT
>-|TRBV18|TRBJ2-7|14|few
CASSPNLQGREQYF
TGTGCCAGCTCACCAAATCTTCAGGGTCGGGAGCAGTACTTC
>-|TRBV27|TRBJ2-1|11|once
CASSTGNEQFF
TGTGCCAGTAGTACAGGGAATGAGCAGTTCTTC
>-|TRBV19|TRBJ2-3|15|once
CASTPLATVTDTQYF
TGTGCCAGTACTCCCCTAGCGACCGTCACAGATACGCAGTATTTT
>TRBD1|TRBV6-5|TRBJ1-3|13|-
CASRSGQGNTIYF
TGTGCCAGCAGGTCGGGACAGGGAAACACCATATATTTT
>TRBD2|TRBV5-1|TRBJ2-1|15|once
CASSPGLAGGHEQFF
TGCGCCAGCAGCCCGGGACTAGCGGGGGGGCATGAGCAGTTCTTC
>-|TRBV7-8|TRBJ1-5|15|-
CASSLADYSNQPQHF
TGTGCCAGCAGCTTAGCGGACTATAGCAATCAGCCCCAGCATTTT
>-|TRBV24-1|TRBJ2-4|15|-
CATSDPRGGGDIQYF
TGTGCCACCAGTGATCCCAGAGGGGGAGGGGACATTCAGTACTTC
>-|TRBV21-1|TRBJ2-4|14|-
CASGAGTPKNIQYF
TGTGCCAGCGGGGCGGGAACCCCCAAAAACATTCAGTACTTC
>TRBD1|TRBV29-1|TRBJ2-2|14|-
CSVEKGGKAGELFF
TGCAGCGTTGAAAAAGGGGGCAAGGCCGGGGAGCTGTTTTTT